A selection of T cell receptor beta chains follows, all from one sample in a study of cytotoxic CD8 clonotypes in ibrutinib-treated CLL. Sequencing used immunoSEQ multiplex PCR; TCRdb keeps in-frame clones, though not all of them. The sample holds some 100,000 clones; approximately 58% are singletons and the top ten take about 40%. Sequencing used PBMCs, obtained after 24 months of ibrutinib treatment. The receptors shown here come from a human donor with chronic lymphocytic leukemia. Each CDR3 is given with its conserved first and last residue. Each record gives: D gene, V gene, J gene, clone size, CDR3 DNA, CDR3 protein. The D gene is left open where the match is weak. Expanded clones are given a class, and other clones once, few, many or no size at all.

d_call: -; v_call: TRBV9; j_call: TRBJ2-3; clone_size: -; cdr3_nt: TGTGCCAGCAGCTCCCTGGGGCTAACAGATACGCAGTATTTT; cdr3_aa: CASSSLGLTDTQYF
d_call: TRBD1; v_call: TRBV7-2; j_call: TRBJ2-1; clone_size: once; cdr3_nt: TGTGCCAGCAGCCCCCGGACAGGGGACTACAATGAGCAGTTCTTC; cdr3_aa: CASSPRTGDYNEQFF
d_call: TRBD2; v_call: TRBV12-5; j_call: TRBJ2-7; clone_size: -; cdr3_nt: TGTGCTAGTGGCCTAGCGGGGTACGAGCAGTACTTC; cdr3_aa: CASGLAGYEQYF
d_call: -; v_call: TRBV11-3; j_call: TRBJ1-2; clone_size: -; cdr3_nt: TGTGCCAGCAGCTTAGATCTTCGAGGAAGCTATGGCTACACCTTC; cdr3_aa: CASSLDLRGSYGYTF
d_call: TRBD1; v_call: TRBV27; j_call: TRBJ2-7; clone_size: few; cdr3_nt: TGTGCCAGCAGCCCCCGGGACAGGGTCTACGAGCAGTACTTC; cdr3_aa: CASSPRDRVYEQYF
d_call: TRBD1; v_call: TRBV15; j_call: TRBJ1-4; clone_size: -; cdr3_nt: TGTGCCACCAGCAGGGATAAGAGGCGGATTCCGGGACAGGGTAATGAAAAACTGTTTTTT; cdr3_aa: CATSRDKRRIPGQGNEKLFF
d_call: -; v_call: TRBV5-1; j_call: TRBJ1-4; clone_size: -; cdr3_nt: TGCGCCAGCAGAGCCTGGGAGGGGAGAAAGACTAATGAAAAACTGTTTTTT; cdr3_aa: CASRAWEGRKTNEKLFF
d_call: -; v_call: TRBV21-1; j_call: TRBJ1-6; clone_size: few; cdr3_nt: TGTGCCAGCAGCAAAGTCGGCGATCCAAATTCACCCCTCCACTTT; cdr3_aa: CASSKVGDPNSPLHF
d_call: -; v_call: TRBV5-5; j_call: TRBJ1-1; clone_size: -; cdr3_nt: TGTGCCAGCAGCCGGGGACGGGATGACACTGAAGCTTTCTTT; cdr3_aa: CASSRGRDDTEAFF
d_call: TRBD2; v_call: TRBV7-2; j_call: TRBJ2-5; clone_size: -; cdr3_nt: TGTGCCAGCAGCTCCGAACTCTGGCGGGGGGGCACTGAGACCCAGTACTTC; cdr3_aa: CASSSELWRGGTETQYF
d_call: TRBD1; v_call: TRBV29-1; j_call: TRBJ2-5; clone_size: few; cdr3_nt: TGCAGCGTTCGATCACAACTCCCGGGACAGCAAGAGACCCAGTACTTC; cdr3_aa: CSVRSQLPGQQETQYF
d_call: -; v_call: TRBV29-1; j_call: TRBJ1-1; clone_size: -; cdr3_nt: TGCAGCGTTGACACAGATGAAGCTTTCTTT; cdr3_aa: CSVDTDEAFF
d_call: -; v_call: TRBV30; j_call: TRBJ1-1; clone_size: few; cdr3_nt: TGCTTGGCAGTTAGGACTGAAGCTTTCTTT; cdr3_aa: CLAVRTEAFF
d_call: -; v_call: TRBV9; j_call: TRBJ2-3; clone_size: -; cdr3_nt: TGTGCCAGCAGCGTAGGCAGGGCGGAAGATACGCAGTATTTT; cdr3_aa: CASSVGRAEDTQYF
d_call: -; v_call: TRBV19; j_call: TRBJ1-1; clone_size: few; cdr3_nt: TGTGCCAGTAGTATAGATGAAGTAGGGGCCACTGAAGCTTTCTTT; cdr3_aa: CASSIDEVGATEAFF